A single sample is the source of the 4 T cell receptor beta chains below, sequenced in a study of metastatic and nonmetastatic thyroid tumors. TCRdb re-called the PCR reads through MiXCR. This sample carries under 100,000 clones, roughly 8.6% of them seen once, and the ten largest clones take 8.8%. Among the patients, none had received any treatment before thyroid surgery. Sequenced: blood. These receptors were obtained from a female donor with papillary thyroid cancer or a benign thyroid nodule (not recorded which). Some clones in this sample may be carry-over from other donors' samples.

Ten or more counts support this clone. Written as DNA, the CDR3 is TGTGCCAGCACCGCGAGGACTAGCGGGGCCGAGACCCAGTACTTC. Protein product: CASTARTSGAETQYF. The chain joins TRBV12-3 or TRBV12-4 to TRBJ2-5; TRBD2 matches at 12 bases. This CDR3 region has 15 residues. Germline trimming cut 7 bases from V and 5 bases from J; bases unmatched to any gene: 8.

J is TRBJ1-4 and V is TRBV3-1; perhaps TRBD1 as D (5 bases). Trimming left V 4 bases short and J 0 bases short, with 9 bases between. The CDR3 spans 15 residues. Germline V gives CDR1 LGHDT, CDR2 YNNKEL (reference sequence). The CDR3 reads CASSLQGATNEKLFF. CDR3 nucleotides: TGTGCCAGCAGCCTCCAGGGTGCAACTAATGAAAAACTGTTTTTT.

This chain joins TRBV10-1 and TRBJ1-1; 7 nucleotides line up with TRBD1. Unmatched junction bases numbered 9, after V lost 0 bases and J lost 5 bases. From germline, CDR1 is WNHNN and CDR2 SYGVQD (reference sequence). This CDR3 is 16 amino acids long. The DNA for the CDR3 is TGCGCCAGCAGTGAGTCGAAAGGGGGCGCGAGGACTGAAGCTTTCTTT. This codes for CASSESKGGARTEAFF.

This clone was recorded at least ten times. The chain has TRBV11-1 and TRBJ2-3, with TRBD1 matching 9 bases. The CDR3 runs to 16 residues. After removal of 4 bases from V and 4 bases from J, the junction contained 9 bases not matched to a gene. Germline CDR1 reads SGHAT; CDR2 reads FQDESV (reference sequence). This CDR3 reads CASSWDHRGRPDTQYF. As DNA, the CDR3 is TGTGCCAGCAGCTGGGACCACAGGGGGCGTCCAGATACGCAGTATTTT.